The 20 T cell receptor beta chains in this list originate from one sample, sequenced in a study of T-cell reconstitution after alpha-beta-depleted transplantation in children. Preparation of the TCRbeta library used unique molecular identifiers. TCRdb itself ran the PCR reads through MiXCR, one entry per CDR3 protein. The sample lists under 35,000 distinct CDR3 sequences, under 8% occurring once. The starting material was PBMCs, mostly from graft donor cells, obtained 180 days after TCRalphabeta/CD19-depleted stem cell transplant. These receptors were collected from a male patient aged 10 to 17 who had a stem cell transplant for acute myeloid leukemia, so the T cells may come from the graft donor.

This clonotype came up many times. This chain links TRBV30 with TRBJ1-5; D is undetermined. Germline CDR1 GTSNPN, CDR2 SVGIG (reference sequence). V was shortened by 1 base and J by 0 bases, with 7 bases between the two germline ends. The CDR3 extends over 14 amino acids. CDR3 nucleotide sequence: TGTGCCTGGAGTGGGGGTCTTAGCAATCAGCCCCAGCATTTT. As protein: CAWSGGLSNQPQHF.

This clonotype was seen repeatedly, ten times or more. The rearrangement joins TRBV7-8 to TRBJ1-1; TRBD1 matches 7 bases. The CDR3 is 16 residues long. V lost 2 bases to trimming and J lost 4 bases; unmatched junction nucleotides: 10. Germline loops: CDR1 SGHVS, CDR2 FQNEAQ. The CDR3 nucleotides read TGTGCCAGCAGCTTACTAACAGGGGTGAGGGCCACTGAAGCTTTCTTT. Translated: CASSLLTGVRATEAFF.

This clonotype was detected many times. This rearrangement joins TRBV28 to TRBJ2-1; 10 positions match TRBD2. Germline trimming cut 7 bases from V and 3 bases from J; bases unmatched to any gene: 9. Germline V gene lookup returns CDR1 MDHEN and CDR2 SYDVKM. The CDR3 is 16 amino acids. The CDR3 sequence: CASNLAGASLYNEQFF. The CDR3 coding sequence is TGTGCCAGCAATCTAGCGGGAGCCTCGCTCTACAATGAGCAGTTCTTC.

This clonotype has at least ten counts. This sequence joins TRBV19 and TRBJ2-1; weak D call: TRBD2 (6 bases). The CDR3 contains 15 residues. Germline-derived CDR1 and CDR2 are LNHDA and SQIVND (reference sequence). Trimming shortened V by 6 bases and J by 3 bases, and 15 bases separated the two germline ends. The CDR3 region is CASRPTSRGYNEQFF. The CDR3 DNA is TGTGCCAGTAGGCCCACTAGCAGAGGCTACAATGAGCAGTTCTTC.

This chain connects TRBV4-2 to TRBJ2-2; TRBD1 matches at 8 bases. The J segment lost 2 bases and the V segment lost 10 bases, leaving 9 bases of the junction unmatched. Germline V gene sequence: CDR1 LGHNA, CDR2 YNFKEQ. The CDR3 spans 15 residues. The CDR3 here is CAMGEGQGNTGELFF. Written as DNA, the CDR3 is TGTGCCATGGGCGAAGGACAGGGAAACACCGGGGAGCTGTTTTTT.

This clonotype qualifies as medium-sized. V gene TRBV24-1 combines with J gene TRBJ2-5, with 10 bases fitting TRBD2. The CDR3 has 15 residues. The germline CDR1 and CDR2 sequences are KGHDR and SFDVKD. J gave up 3 bases and V 3 bases, and 3 bases lay outside the gene matches. The CDR3 DNA reads TGTGCCACCAGTGATACCCTAGCGGGGGAAGAGACCCAGTACTTC. Translation gives CATSDTLAGEETQYF.

This clonotype was seen many times. This chain connects TRBV15 to TRBJ2-2; 10 bases are a match to TRBD2. The CDR3 has 19 amino acids. Germline V gene lookup returns CDR1 LNHNV and CDR2 YYDKDF (reference sequence). V shed 0 bases and J 3 bases; nucleotides not matched to a gene: 10. The CDR3 is CATSRDGLAGVWDTGELFF. CDR3 coding DNA: TGTGCCACCAGCAGAGATGGGCTAGCGGGAGTGTGGGACACCGGGGAGCTGTTTTTT.

The V call is TRBV28, the J call TRBJ2-7, with 12 bases that match TRBD2. This CDR3 contains 17 residues. Unmatched junction bases numbered 9, after V lost 5 bases and J lost 1 base. Germline V gene data show CDR1 as MDHEN and CDR2 as SYDVKM. The CDR3 protein is CASSGSQGLAGSYEQYF. The DNA for the CDR3 is TGTGCCAGCAGTGGGAGCCAGGGACTAGCGGGTTCCTACGAGCAGTACTTC.

This clonotype was seen many times. V usage is TRBV6-2 or TRBV6-3 and J usage is TRBJ2-1, with D perhaps matching TRBD2 (5 bases). This CDR3 has 15 amino acids. V shed 7 bases and J shed 4 bases, with 17 bases lying between them. In germline, CDR1 is MNHEY, CDR2 SVGEGT. CDR3 amino acids: CASTPGLAGYNEQFF. The CDR3, as DNA: TGTGCCAGCACTCCTGGGCTAGCAGGATACAATGAGCAGTTCTTC.

In this sample, this clonotype turned up many times. DNA for the CDR3: TGCAGTGTTCCGGGACAGGGCTATGGCTACACCTTC. Translation: CSVPGQGYGYTF. The chain links TRBV20-1 to TRBJ1-2; TRBD1 aligns across 9 bases. From germline, CDR1 is DFQATT and CDR2 SNEGSKA (reference sequence). Trimming took 7 bases from V and 4 from J; bases not matched to a gene: 4. The CDR3 totals 12 residues.

This clonotype was counted ten times or more. CDR3 protein: CASSLIDRETDTQYF. The CDR3 region has the DNA TGCGCCAGCAGCTTAATAGACAGGGAGACAGATACGCAGTATTTT. The chain carries TRBV5-1 and TRBJ2-3; 7 nucleotides agree with TRBD1. The CDR3 runs to 15 residues. Germline CDR1 is SGHRS and CDR2 is YFSETQ. V trimming: 2 bases; J trimming: 3 bases; junction bases outside the gene matches: 6.

In this sample, this clonotype turned up many times. This sequence joins TRBV18 and TRBJ2-7; TRBD2 aligns across 9 bases. V lost 5 bases and J lost 5; bases outside the gene matches: 10. Germline V gives CDR1 KGHSH, CDR2 LQKENI. The CDR3 spans 15 residues. In DNA, the CDR3 is TGTGCCAGCTCAACGTTAGCGGGAGTGGTCGACGAGCAGTACTTC. It encodes CASSTLAGVVDEQYF.

This clonotype has at least ten counts. V and J are TRBV11-1 and TRBJ1-2; the D is unclear. With 5 bases removed from V and 0 bases from J, the gap between germline ends came to 10 bases. Germline V lookup: CDR1 SGHAT, CDR2 FQDESV (reference sequence). The CDR3 contains 14 residues. The CDR3 here is CASSAGFTNYGYTF. The CDR3 DNA follows: TGTGCCAGCAGCGCGGGCTTTACTAACTATGGCTACACCTTC.

CDR3 DNA: TGTGCCTCCTGCCAAGACGTCGGAAGCGGGATCTACAATGAGCAGTTCTTC. Its protein product is CASCQDVGSGIYNEQFF. The rearrangement joins TRBV3-1 to TRBJ2-1; 7 bases align to TRBD2. Germline CDR1 and CDR2: LGHDT and YNNKEL (reference sequence). V shed 11 bases and J 3 bases; nucleotides not matched to a gene: 19. The CDR3 has 17 amino acids.

In its sample, this clonotype was seen many times. The V gene is TRBV20-1, the J gene TRBJ2-7; perhaps TRBD2 as D (6 bases). The V end was cut by 3 bases, the J end by 2 bases, with 11 bases between. CDR3 size: 13 residues. Germline values: CDR1 DFQATT, CDR2 SNEGSKA (reference sequence). The CDR3 loop is CSASRGTPYEQYF. In nucleotides, the CDR3 is TGCAGTGCTAGTCGCGGGACGCCCTACGAGCAGTACTTC.

This clonotype has ten or more counts. This chain connects TRBV7-3 to TRBJ1-5; no firm D call. Trimming pared 4 bases from V and 1 base from J, leaving 5 bases between. Germline values: CDR1 SGHTA, CDR2 FQGTGA. This CDR3 region has 13 residues. This chain's CDR3 is CASSSGSNQPQHF. In DNA form, the CDR3 reads TGTGCCAGCAGCTCGGGGAGCAATCAGCCCCAGCATTTT.

This clonotype was recorded at least ten times. This chain links TRBV5-8 with TRBJ2-1; D remains unclear. The CDR3 is 12 amino acids. Germline assignment: CDR1 SGHTS and CDR2 YDEGEE. V lost 0 bases and J lost 8, with 6 bases in between. The CDR3 sequence: CASSLVRDEQFF. The CDR3 DNA follows: TGTGCCAGCAGCTTGGTAAGGGATGAGCAGTTCTTC.

The V and J genes are TRBV4-1 and TRBJ1-2, with 8 bases fitting TRBD1. With 1 base clipped from V and 4 bases from J, the junction kept 5 bases outside the gene matches. The CDR3 sequence is 15 residues long. CDR1 and CDR2 (germline): MGHRA, YSYEKL. The CDR3 is CASSQVPDRVYGYTF. CDR3 sequence (DNA): TGCGCCAGCAGCCAAGTCCCGGACAGGGTCTATGGCTACACCTTC.

This clonotype came up many times. The rearrangement uses TRBV4-3 and TRBJ2-3; D gene ambiguous. Germline CDR1 is LGHNA and CDR2 is YSLEER. The CDR3 has 15 residues. Trimming took off 1 base at V and 2 bases at J, with 10 bases between the two ends. The CDR3 is CASSQGLFTTDTQYF. CDR3 bases: TGCGCCAGCAGCCAAGGGCTCTTTACCACAGATACGCAGTATTTT.

In this sample, this clonotype turned up many times. This chain joins TRBV20-1 and TRBJ2-1; 12 nucleotides align to TRBD2. Germline trimming cut 4 bases from V and 5 bases from J; bases unmatched to any gene: 3. From germline, CDR1 is DFQATT and CDR2 SNEGSKA (reference sequence). The CDR3 runs to 14 residues. The DNA of the CDR3 is TGCAGTGCTACCCGACTAGCGGGGGACAATGAGCAGTTCTTC. It yields the protein CSATRLAGDNEQFF.